This T cell receptor beta chain was retrieved from a study of blood T cell repertoires in COVID-19 (dated by TCRdb to the early 2020s). Concerning the study at large: Samples from collaborators originated in the United States, Italy and Spain and spanned both the acute and convalescent phases of COVID-19. Where available, HLA class I and class II types were taken from metadata supplied by the sample provider and were not determined by assay-based typing. The dataset comprised deeply sampled blood TCRbeta repertoires from subjects exposed to, actively infected with, or recovered from COVID-19. A freely available public database, intended as a resource for researchers studying the immune response to SARS-CoV-2, is where the repertoires were released. The prospective study material was composed of cDNA or gDNA derived from T cells, B-cell-depleted T cells, or PBMCs. The samples were drawn from two sources: the first 160 participants of the ongoing ImmuneRACE study, and 1,254 subjects contributed by 6 global collaborators. Nearly every sample came with metadata listing a de-identified subject ID, COVID-19 status, age in years and sex.

Collaborating institutions collected whole blood in K2EDTA tubes following their own protocols. Collaborator samples were shipped for TCRbeta analysis as frozen whole blood, isolated PBMCs, or DNA extracted from either sample type. On the study overall, not on this receptor specifically: Clinical and demographic metadata were provided uncurated, with the amount varying by source and participant.

V gives up 3 bases and J gives up 0 bases, and the segment between their germline ends measures 12 bases. Measured from the cysteine to the phenylalanine, the CDR3 is 17 residues long. Just CDR3 DNA is preserved here, 51 bases in frame from base 1. CDR1 is given as SGHAT and CDR2 as FQNNGV, both from the germline V gene. The immunoSEQ Assay, a bias-controlled multiplex PCR, was used to amplify TCRbeta CDR3 regions from genomic DNA. Per the source publication's procedure: The number of nucleated cells in each sample was estimated by amplification of reference gene primers within the assay. To quantify the absolute abundance of each unique TCRbeta CDR3 rearrangement, sequence reads were collapsed and filtered. For each sample, productive Simpson clonality was calculated by taking the square root of Simpson's diversity index across productive rearrangements. The source is immuneACCESS, and TCRdb retained only in-frame sequences with V and J called. Part of the clones is not carried over; for the studies checked, unresolved V genes explain less than half of this, and the remainder is unexplained. That table furnishes V, J and clone size, whereas the DNA furnished D and trimming. The sample profile shows a few hundred thousand clones; approximately 81% of them were found once. The ten largest clones capture about 3.6% of the sample.

On this clone itself: Its antigen target is currently unknown. Base qualities are missing; no much larger clone stands one base away.

The sample consisted of peripheral blood. The chain is assembled from TRBV11-2 and TRBJ2-6; the D gene cannot be named for sure. The clonotype comes from a woman under 30 with acute or convalescent COVID-19. The DNA is TGTGCCAGCAGCTTCTCAGTAAGTTTCTCTGGGGCCAACGTCCTGACTTTC. Translated, it reads CASSFSVSFSGANVLTF.